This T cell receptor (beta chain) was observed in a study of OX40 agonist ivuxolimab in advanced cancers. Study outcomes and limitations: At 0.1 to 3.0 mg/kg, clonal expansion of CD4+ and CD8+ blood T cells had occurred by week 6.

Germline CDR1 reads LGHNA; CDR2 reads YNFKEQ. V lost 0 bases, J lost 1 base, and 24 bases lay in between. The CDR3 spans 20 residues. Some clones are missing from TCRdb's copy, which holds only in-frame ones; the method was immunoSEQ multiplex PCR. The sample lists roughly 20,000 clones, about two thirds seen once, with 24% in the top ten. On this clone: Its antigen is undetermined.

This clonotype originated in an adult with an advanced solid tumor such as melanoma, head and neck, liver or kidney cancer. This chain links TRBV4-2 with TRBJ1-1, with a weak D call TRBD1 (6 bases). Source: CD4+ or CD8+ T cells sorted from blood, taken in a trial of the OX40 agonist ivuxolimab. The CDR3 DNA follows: TGTGCCAGCAGCCAAGAGGAGACTATACCTGGGGGGCTGGGGAACACTGAAGCTTTCTTT. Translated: CASSQEETIPGGLGNTEAFF.